The 23 T cell receptor beta chains reported below all come from one sample, sequenced in a study of T cell responses to AZD1222 COVID-19 vaccine (dated by TCRdb to the early 2020s). Taken with the paper, the label for time point translates to: about 28 days (+/-7) after the second vaccine dose. Library prep was done by the immunoSEQ multiplex PCR assay. What TCRdb holds here is the immuneACCESS table cut down to in-frame rearrangements. Part of the clones is not present; checked against another copy, under half of the missing clones reflect an unresolved V gene, and the others are unexplained. Within this sample are more than 95,000 clones, with around 89% of them counted one time only. The ten largest clonotypes hold roughly 4% of the sample. Sequenced material: peripheral blood, taken 28 days after the second AZD1222 dose. The receptors derive from an adult who received the AZD1222 COVID-19 vaccine.

V is TRBV11-2 and J is TRBJ1-1, with D maybe TRBD1 (6 bases). There are 12 residues in the CDR3. CDR1 is SGHAT, CDR2 FQNNGV, per germline. Trimming removed 5 bases at V and 4 bases at J, with 8 bases between. CDR3 loop: CASSQDSTEAFF. CDR3 DNA sequence: TGTGCCAGCAGCCAGGACAGCACTGAAGCTTTCTTT.

The gene calls are TRBV18 and TRBJ1-2; D is ambiguous. Trimming pared 1 base from V and 3 bases from J, leaving 6 bases between. Germline V lookup: CDR1 KGHSH, CDR2 LQKENI. This CDR3 is built from 13 residues. In DNA, the CDR3 is TGTGCCAGCTCACCACGATACGACTATGGCTACACCTTC. Translating it yields CASSPRYDYGYTF.

The CDR3 here is CASSYSDRPAYEQYF. As DNA, the CDR3 is TGTGCCAGCAGTTACTCCGACAGGCCTGCCTACGAGCAGTACTTC. The chain joins TRBV6-5 to TRBJ2-7, with a possible D match to TRBD1 (6 bases). V was trimmed by 0 bases and J by 2 bases, leaving 11 bases between them. The CDR3 loop spans 15 amino acids. Germline CDR1 reads MNHEY; CDR2 reads SVGAGI.

The rearrangement links TRBV15 to TRBJ1-1, with D possibly matching TRBD1 (6 bases). V was shortened by 1 base and J by 1 base, with 13 bases between the two germline ends. The CDR3 loop spans 16 amino acids. The germline CDR1 and CDR2 sequences are LNHNV and YYDKDF (reference sequence). CDR3 in amino acids: CATSRGARGGNTEAFF. In nucleotides, the CDR3 is TGTGCCACCAGCAGAGGGGCCAGGGGTGGGAACACTGAAGCTTTCTTT.

The chain employs TRBV28 and TRBJ2-7; 9 bases fit TRBD2. Trimming removed 5 bases from V and 12 bases from J; junction bases left unmatched: 8. CDR1 is MDHEN and CDR2 is SYDVKM in the germline V gene. The CDR3 consists of 12 residues. This CDR3 is CASSPSEAGGYF. CDR3 nucleotides: TGTGCCAGCAGTCCCTCTGAAGCGGGAGGGTACTTC.

V is TRBV29-1 and J is TRBJ2-3, with D tentatively TRBD2 (5 bases). The CDR3 extends over 14 amino acids. The germline CDR1 and CDR2 sequences are SQVTM and ANQGSEA. Trimming left V 8 bases short and J 4 bases short, with 19 bases between. The CDR3 bases are TGCAGCTTTGGGGAGATCGTCGGGGCAGATACGCAGTATTTT. This translates into CSFGEIVGADTQYF.

This clone was recorded once. The chain employs TRBV3-1 (or the pseudogene TRBV3-2) and TRBJ2-1; 7 nucleotides line up with TRBD1. This CDR3 has 15 amino acids. Germline V gene data show CDR1 as LGHDT and CDR2 as YNNKEL (reference sequence). The V and J ends lost 4 bases and 6 bases, in that order; junction bases with no gene match: 9. The DNA of the CDR3 is TGTGCCAGCAGCCGTCCGACAGGGTATTCCAATGAGCAGTTCTTC. This translates into CASSRPTGYSNEQFF.

V gene TRBV7-9 combines with J gene TRBJ1-2; 7 positions agree with TRBD1. With V trimmed by 0 bases and J by 8 bases, 6 bases remained unmatched. This CDR3 is 14 amino acids long. The germline V gene encodes CDR1 SEHNR and CDR2 FQNEAQ (reference sequence). The CDR3 sequence is CASSLAGTVEGYTF. Here the CDR3 DNA reads TGTGCCAGCAGCTTAGCCGGGACAGTTGAGGGCTACACCTTC. The complete variable domain, with remaining parts taken from reference TRBV7-9 and TRBJ1-2, reads DTGVSQNPRHKITKRGQNVTFRCDPISEHNRLYWYRQTLGQGPEFLTYFQNEAQLEKSRLLSDRFSAERPKGSFSTLEIQRTEQGDSAMYLCASSLAGTVEGYTFGSGTRLTVV.

A note on this clone: Additional DNA sequences in this sample encode the identical CDR3. The chain couples TRBV27 to TRBJ1-1, with 7 positions matching TRBD1. Unmatched junction bases numbered 6, after V lost 3 bases and J lost 5 bases. Germline V gene lookup returns CDR1 MNHEY and CDR2 SMNVEV (reference sequence). The CDR3 length is 14 residues. The CDR3, as DNA: TGTGCCAGCAGTTTGACAGGGCGGGGGACTGAAGCTTTCTTT. It translates to CASSLTGRGTEAFF.

The rearrangement uses TRBV5-1 and TRBJ1-6; D perhaps matches TRBD1 (6 bases). Between the trimmed V and J ends, which lost 0 bases and 7 bases, there was a span of 14 bases. This CDR3 region has 16 residues. Germline V gene sequence: CDR1 SGHRS, CDR2 YFSETQ. This CDR3 reads CASSLGSGEGNSPLHF. Here the CDR3 DNA reads TGCGCCAGCAGCTTGGGGTCAGGGGAGGGGAATTCACCCCTCCACTTT.

The chain has TRBV4-1 and TRBJ1-4, with D maybe TRBD1 (6 bases). V was trimmed by 3 bases and J by 11 bases, leaving 16 bases between them. The CDR3 totals 14 residues. Germline V CDR1 and CDR2: MGHRA, YSYEKL. CDR3 amino acids: CASSQPPGEWKLFF. CDR3 DNA sequence: TGCGCCAGCAGCCAGCCCCCAGGGGAGTGGAAACTGTTTTTT.

The chain joins TRBV9 to TRBJ2-7, with 13 positions matching TRBD2. The CDR3 is 18 residues long. After removal of 2 bases from V and 2 bases from J, the junction contained 10 bases not matched to a gene. Germline assignment: CDR1 SGDLS and CDR2 YYNGEE. This CDR3 is CASSVGLAGMKSAYEQYF. The CDR3 DNA reads TGTGCCAGCAGCGTGGGACTAGCGGGAATGAAGTCGGCCTACGAGCAGTACTTC.

This clone has a handful of counts. V gene TRBV2 combines with J gene TRBJ1-2; D gene ambiguous. This CDR3 contains 13 residues. V lost 5 bases, J lost 1 base, and 8 bases lay in between. Germline CDR1 is SNHLY and CDR2 is FYNNEI. The CDR3 protein is CASSIGLNYGYTF. As DNA, the CDR3 is TGTGCCAGCAGTATAGGTCTTAACTATGGCTACACCTTC.

The V call is TRBV11-2, the J call TRBJ2-3; a weak D match, TRBD2 (6 bases). Germline V gives CDR1 SGHAT, CDR2 FQNNGV. The CDR3 has 13 residues. The V end was cut by 6 bases, the J end by 7 bases, with 14 bases between. The CDR3 region is CASRTGDGNTQYF. The CDR3 DNA reads TGTGCCAGCAGAACGGGGGACGGCAATACGCAGTATTTT.

The chain carries TRBV18 and TRBJ2-1; D unclear. This CDR3 has 15 residues. V was shortened by 3 bases and J by 0 bases, with 9 bases between the two germline ends. CDR1 and CDR2 from the germline V gene are KGHSH and LQKENI. The CDR3 is CASSPQTSSYNEQFF. CDR3 in DNA: TGTGCCAGCTCACCTCAGACGAGCTCCTACAATGAGCAGTTCTTC.

This chain links TRBV18 with TRBJ2-2, with D possibly being TRBD2 (5 bases). This CDR3 is built from 15 residues. V was cut by 2 bases and J by 5 bases, with 12 bases left in between. From germline, CDR1 is KGHSH and CDR2 LQKENI. CDR3 DNA sequence: TGTGCCAGCTCACCAGGCGGGCAAGGGACCGGGGAGCTGTTTTTT. It yields the protein CASSPGGQGTGELFF.

V and J are TRBV6-5 and TRBJ1-2; D gene ambiguous. CDR1 is MNHEY, CDR2 SVGAGI, per germline. CDR3 length: 13 residues. V lost 6 bases to trimming and J lost 10 bases, with 18 bases between them. CDR3 in amino acids: CASREWGNSDYTF. CDR3 coding DNA: TGTGCCAGCAGGGAGTGGGGTAACTCGGACTACACCTTC.

This sequence joins TRBV23-1 and TRBJ1-1; perhaps TRBD1 as D (5 bases). TRBV23-1 is an open reading frame whose function is uncertain. The CDR3 is 16 amino acids. V shed 0 bases and J shed 3 bases, with 14 bases lying between them. The CDR3 reads CASSQSCRGGDTEAFF. The CDR3 bases are TGCGCCAGCAGTCAATCCTGCCGGGGAGGGGACACTGAAGCTTTCTTT.

V and J are TRBV19 and TRBJ1-5; D unresolved. This CDR3 comprises 15 residues. V shed 4 bases and J shed 0 bases, with 10 bases lying between them. Germline V gene data show CDR1 as LNHDA and CDR2 as SQIVND (reference sequence). For the CDR3, the DNA is TGTGCCAGTAGTAGGTGGGCAGCTAGCAATCAGCCCCAGCATTTT. Protein: CASSRWAASNQPQHF.

This clone was seen repeatedly, ten times or more. The chain recombines TRBV4-3 with TRBJ2-7, with 7 nucleotides matching TRBD1. With 3 bases clipped from V and 3 bases from J, the junction kept 8 bases outside the gene matches. The V gene's germline CDR1 is LGHNA and CDR2 YSLEER. The CDR3 covers 15 residues. In DNA form, the CDR3 reads TGCGCCAGCAGCCAGACGGACAGGCCTATCTACGAGCAGTACTTC. This gives the protein CASSQTDRPIYEQYF.

This sequence joins TRBV14 and TRBJ1-5; D may be TRBD1 (6 bases). This CDR3 has 18 amino acids. Trimming pared 0 bases from V and 3 bases from J, leaving 18 bases between. CDR1 is SGHDN, CDR2 FVKESK, per germline. DNA of the CDR3: TGTGCCAGCAGCCAAGAGAGGACGGGGGCGCCCCCCAATCAGCCCCAGCATTTT. This translates into CASSQERTGAPPNQPQHF. Full variable domain (rest looked up from reference TRBV14 and TRBJ1-5): EAGVTQFPSHSVIEKGQTVTLRCDPISGHDNLYWYRRVMGKEIKFLLHFVKESKQDESGMPNNRFLAERTGGTYSTLKVQPAELEDSGVYFCASSQERTGAPPNQPQHFGDGTRLSIL.

CDR3 DNA: TGCGCCAGCACCCCCGCGGGGGGAAACCCACTATCACCCCTCCACTTT. Its protein is CASTPAGGNPLSPLHF. The genes are TRBV4-1 and TRBJ1-6; the D gene is possibly TRBD1 (5 bases). CDR1 is MGHRA, CDR2 YSYEKL, per germline. V was trimmed by 7 bases and J by 10 bases, leaving 23 bases between them. The CDR3 is 16 residues long.

The gene calls are TRBV2 and TRBJ2-1, with D possibly called TRBD1 or TRBD2 (5 bases each). Germline-derived CDR1 and CDR2 are SNHLY and FYNNEI. With 9 bases removed from V and 5 bases from J, the gap between germline ends came to 20 bases. The CDR3 runs to 15 residues. CDR3 DNA: TGTGCCAGTAGGAACGGGCCGAGGGGACACAATGAGCAGTTCTTC. Translated, it gives CASRNGPRGHNEQFF.